There are many counts of the clone carrying this TCR beta chain. This entry is derived from a study of human T cells and chemical hapten exposure. Original processing notes: Samples had a median of roughly 100,000 TCRs, ranging roughly 20,000 to 690,600. TCRdb recomputed calls from the RACE reads with MiXCR, one row per CDR3 protein. These V and J calls derive from TCRdb rather than the authors' analysis. The repertoire has more than 55,000 distinct CDR3 sequences, 10% to 12% of them found once; the top ten carry almost 4%. Sample time point: pre-sensitization, week 0. Treatment given: therapeutic diphenylcyclopropenone sensitization with weekly scalp DPC. This CDR3 contains 14 residues. Germline V gene data show CDR1 as SQVTM and CDR2 as ANQGSEA. V was pared by 7 bases and J by 0 bases, with 15 bases between.

This sequence was found in a woman aged 40 to 50 with alopecia areata. Some clones in this sample may be carry-over from other donors' samples. This chain connects TRBV29-1 to TRBJ1-1; no firm D call. The source was whole blood, collected in connection with sensitization to the hapten diphenylcyclopropenone (DPC). This CDR3 reads CSARGGQVNTEAFF. The CDR3 DNA is TGCAGCGCCCGAGGAGGGCAAGTGAACACTGAAGCTTTCTTT.